This TCR beta chain was sequenced for a study of Graves' ophthalmopathy and Graves' hyperthyroidism. Germline V gives CDR1 GTSNPN, CDR2 SVGIG (reference sequence). V lost 5 bases and J lost 10; bases outside the gene matches: 8. The CDR3 is 12 amino acids. This clonotype appeared once. Transcripts of RNA were the source for amplifying TCR beta CDR3 regions. HTBI primers served in a first-round RT-PCR, which a second-round multiplex PCR followed. TCRdb reprocessed the multiplex PCR reads via MiXCR and lists one record per CDR3 protein. The sample lists 660,000 or so distinct CDR3 sequences, just over 40% occurring once.

What was sequenced was peripheral blood. The J gene is TRBJ1-1, the V gene TRBV30, with 9 bases matching TRBD1. The receptor was derived from an adult man with Graves' ophthalmopathy. CDR3 DNA sequence: TGTGCCTGGGAACAGGGGGCGCTTCCAGCTTTCTTT. This translates into CAWEQGALPAFF.